This T cell receptor beta chain was sequenced during a study of siplizumab effects on memory and regulatory T cells. Per-sample assaying covered 85,000 to 100,000 TCR templates. Here immunoSEQ multiplex PCR was the method, and the copy in TCRdb shows in-frame clones only, minus some. The table includes some 97,000 clones, about 94% detected once. Whole-study findings and limits: Naive T cells seemed more diverse than memory cells; they also seemed major alloresponse contributors. Proliferating Tregs in siplizumab cultures were never verified as suppressive.

This clone came up once. The antigen is unknown. J lost 6 bases, V lost 2 bases, and 6 bases had no gene match. Germline lookup yields CDR1 MDHEN and CDR2 SYDVKM. The CDR3 has 14 residues. This chain connects TRBV28 to TRBJ1-1; 7 bases are a match to TRBD1. Material for sequencing was non-Treg CD4+ T cells sorted from blood. The TCR sequence derives from a human donor in good health. CDR3 sequence reads: CASSLTGVGAEAFF. In DNA form, the CDR3 reads TGTGCCAGCAGTTTAACAGGGGTTGGGGCTGAAGCTTTCTTT. The variable domain in full, completed from reference TRBV28 and TRBJ1-1, reads DVKVTQSSRYLVKRTGEKVFLECVQDMDHENMFWYRQDPGLGLRLIYFSYDVKMKEKGDIPEGYSVSREKKERFSLILESASTNQTSMYLCASSLTGVGAEAFFGQGTRLTVV.